The clone carrying this TCR beta chain occurred many times. The antigen is unknown. Each population that was sorted was more than 95% pure. The sample is drawn from a study of beta chain features in type 1 diabetes. Overall study findings and caveats: Moderately but significantly shorter TCRB CDR3s were found in Type 1 diabetes patients in all four CD4+ subsets.

Reverse transcribing all isolated RNA meant expressed TCRB transcripts were sequenced. The assay was immunoSEQ multiplex PCR, and TCRdb's table has in-frame clones only and misses some. In the table there are about 120,000 clones, less than 20% of which are singletons. V dropped 2 bases and J dropped 5 bases, with 1 base sitting between them. Germline loops: CDR1 LGHNA, CDR2 YSLEER. This CDR3 region has 11 residues. This clonotype originated in a man younger than 45 with type 1 diabetes. The chain employs TRBV4-3 and TRBJ2-1; D is uncertain. The sequencing sample was made of central memory CD4+ T cells from blood. CDR3 in DNA: TGCGCCAGCAGCCAAAACAATGAGCAGTTCTTC. Its protein is CASSQNNEQFF.